The source of this T cell receptor (beta chain) is a study of beta chain features in type 1 diabetes. cDNA synthesis used the whole RNA isolate, giving expressed TCRB sequences. The assay was immunoSEQ multiplex PCR, and TCRdb's table has in-frame clones only and misses some. The sample shows more than 250,000 clones, over 20% of them seen only once. V lost 5 bases and J 6 bases, leaving 8 bases between the germline ends. The germline V gene has CDR1 SEHNR and CDR2 FQNEAQ (reference sequence). This CDR3 region has 12 residues. Sorting with CD45RO/CCR7/CD25/CD127/CD95/CD27 yielded naive, central memory, regulatory and stem-like memory CD4+ cells. Purities over 98% were achieved in all sorted populations. Findings and limits, study-wide: The study found fewer insertions and more deletions at VDJ junctions in type 1 diabetes patients. When Type 1 diabetes patients were examined, their TCRB CDR3s proved moderately but significantly shorter in all four CD4+ subsets. In these data, an HLA type influence on TCRB rearrangement remained unresolved.

This clone came up a few times. Its target is not known. The clonotype comes from a woman between 40 and 55 years old with type 1 diabetes. Source material: naive CD4+ T cells from blood. This rearrangement joins TRBV7-9 to TRBJ2-1; D might be TRBD2 (5 bases). The CDR3 here is CASSGAANEQFF. CDR3 nucleotide sequence: TGTGCCAGCAGCGGAGCGGCCAATGAGCAGTTCTTC.